The clone carrying this T cell receptor beta chain appeared a few times. Its antigen is currently unknown. CDR1 is SGHVS, CDR2 FQNEAQ, per germline. The CDR3 extends over 14 amino acids. The V and J ends lost 5 bases and 2 bases respectively, with 13 bases between them. This specimen belongs to a study of blood T cells in healthy people across ages. Alongside a J-beta primer mix, a sample-barcoded 5' primer served in a second PCR lasting roughly 6 to 11 cycles. A single record per CDR3 protein comes from TCRdb applying MiXCR to the 5' RACE reads. There are more than 600,000 distinct CDR3 sequences in the sample; just under 25% occur only once, and 8% to 10% lies in the top ten. The total RNA that was extracted per sample amounted to at least 5 micrograms. Study findings and constraints: A roughly linear age-dependent decrease characterized TCR beta diversity per million T cells.

These same data were also listed under a study on T cells of mothers and their children. That report adds: Study donors consisted of a few healthy Caucasian mothers and their six children. Each 15 ul cDNA reaction used 1.5 ug RNA; all RNA was used.

The V and J genes are TRBV7-8 and TRBJ2-7; perhaps TRBD1 as D (5 bases). The TCR comes from a boy between 10 and 17 years old in good health. Sequenced: blood. The CDR3 loop reads CASSGRTKTYEQYF. CDR3 nucleotide sequence: TGTGCCAGCAGCGGCAGGACAAAGACCTACGAGCAGTACTTC.